Following are 5 T cell receptor beta chains from one sample sequenced in a study of T cells in Graves' hyperthyroidism and ophthalmopathy. Amplification yielded TCR beta CDR3 regions, with RNA transcripts as the source. The HTBI primer set drove a first-round RT-PCR of the TCR CDR3. TCRdb fed the multiplex PCR reads into MiXCR, producing one record per CDR3 protein. The repertoire has about 400,000 distinct CDR3 sequences, more than 12% of them found once; the top ten carry around 20%. Input material: blood. Every receptor here comes from a woman aged 25 to 39 with Graves' ophthalmopathy.

Only a few counts were recorded for this clonotype. The V call is TRBV24-1, the J call TRBJ1-5, with a possible D match to TRBD1 (5 bases). V lost 2 bases and J lost 1, with 14 bases in between. The CDR3 extends over 17 amino acids. CDR1 is KGHDR, CDR2 SFDVKD, per germline. Here the CDR3 reads CATSDSGQRPSNQPQHF. The CDR3 region has the DNA TGTGCCACCAGTGATTCGGGGCAAAGACCGAGCAATCAGCCCCAGCATTTT.

This clonotype was seen at least ten times. The chain couples TRBV7-9 to TRBJ1-2; 10 bases fit TRBD1. The CDR3 extends over 15 amino acids. The germline V gene encodes CDR1 SEHNR and CDR2 FQNEAQ (reference sequence). Trimming cost V 1 base and J 8 bases; bases outside gene matches: 7. In DNA form, the CDR3 reads TGTGCCAGCAGCTTAGAAGGGACAGGGGTAGGAGGCTACACCTTC. Translated: CASSLEGTGVGGYTF.

This clonotype was detected many times. The V call is TRBV5-1, the J call TRBJ2-7, with 8 bases that match TRBD1. The CDR3 runs 17 residues. Germline CDR1 and CDR2: SGHRS and YFSETQ. V gave up 3 bases and J gave up 3 bases; unmatched junction bases: 14. CDR3 residues: CASSSNPPGQAFYEQYF. The CDR3 nucleotides are TGCGCCAGCAGCTCCAATCCACCGGGACAGGCCTTCTACGAGCAGTACTTC. The full variable domain, rest sourced from reference TRBV5-1 and TRBJ2-7, is KAGVTQTPRYLIKTRGQQVTLSCSPISGHRSVSWYQQTPGQGLQFLFEYFSETQRNKGNFPGRFSGRQFSNSRSEMNVSTLELGDSALYLCASSSNPPGQAFYEQYFGPGTRLTVT.

The CDR3 DNA sequence: TGCAGTGCTAGATCAGGACTAGCGGGGGAGAACACCGGGGAGCTGTTTTTT. Translated, it gives CSARSGLAGENTGELFF. The chain has TRBV20-1 and TRBJ2-2; 13 bases match TRBD2. With 2 bases clipped from V and 1 base from J, the junction kept 4 bases outside the gene matches. CDR1 is DFQATT, CDR2 SNEGSKA, per germline (reference sequence). The CDR3 loop spans 17 amino acids.

This clonotype has ten or more counts. This CDR3 reads CASSPSTSGASNEQFF. The CDR3 DNA reads as TGTGCCAGCTCACCCAGTACTAGCGGGGCCAGTAATGAGCAGTTCTTC. The chain carries TRBV18 and TRBJ2-1, with TRBD2 matching over 10 bases. CDR3 size: 16 residues. Germline values: CDR1 KGHSH, CDR2 LQKENI. Trimming cost V 3 bases and J 7 bases; bases outside gene matches: 9. The full variable domain, rest sourced from reference TRBV18 and TRBJ2-1, is NAGVMQNPRHLVRRRGQEARLRCSPMKGHSHVYWYRQLPEEGLKFMVYLQKENIIDESGMPKERFSAEFPKEGPSILRIQQVVRGDSAAYFCASSPSTSGASNEQFFGPGTRLTVL.